The present T cell receptor beta chain was sequenced within a study of regulatory T cells in long-lasting Graves disease. Noted time point: newly diagnosed GD, antithyroid drugs for less than 3 months. Isolated PBMC RNA provided the starting material for the TCR library. This clonotype was seen repeatedly, ten times or more. iRepertoire HTBI primers and Arm-PCR of CDR3 regions built TCR beta libraries. TCRdb itself ran the multiplex PCR reads through MiXCR, one entry per CDR3 protein. The sample lists under 500,000 distinct CDR3 sequences; over 15% were seen once. These records were also assigned to another study, of T cells in Graves' hyperthyroidism and ophthalmopathy. From that report: The study based diagnoses on clinical symptoms, serum thyroxine and TRAb, thyroid ultrasound and orbital computed tomography. It was a median around 6 months before onset that the model predicted ophthalmopathy.

The receptor was derived from a woman aged 25 to 39 with Graves disease. Source: peripheral blood mononuclear cells (PBMCs), taken at new diagnosis, from a patient treated with antithyroid drugs.

CDR3 in DNA: TGTGCCAGCAGCTTAGAGGTGTTCCACGAGCAGTACTTC. This sequence encodes CASSLEVFHEQYF. V gene TRBV11-2 combines with J gene TRBJ2-7; D gene ambiguous. Germline assignment: CDR1 SGHAT and CDR2 FQNNGV. The CDR3 runs to 13 residues. The ends were cut back, 0 bases at V and 5 bases at J, with 8 bases in the middle. Full variable domain (rest looked up from reference TRBV11-2 and TRBJ2-7): EAGVAQSPRYKIIEKRQSVAFWCNPISGHATLYWYQQILGQGPKLLIQFQNNGVVDDSQLPKDRFSAERLKGVDSTLKIQPAKLEDSAVYLCASSLEVFHEQYFGPGTRLTVT.